Presented here are 21 T cell receptor beta chains from one specimen sequenced in a study of blood T cell repertoires in COVID-19. Generated by immunoSEQ multiplex PCR, the TCRdb table keeps only in-frame clones and is missing some. This table has more than 90,000 clones, roughly 85% appearing once. The sample taken for sequencing was peripheral blood. These receptors came from a man aged 40-49 years with acute or convalescent COVID-19.

The chain is built from TRBV6-5 and TRBJ2-3, with 10 bases matching TRBD2. Germline V lookup: CDR1 MNHEY, CDR2 SVGAGI. The CDR3 length is 14 residues. V shed 7 bases and J 1 base; nucleotides not matched to a gene: 2. CDR3 loop: CASKGTSGTDTQYF. The CDR3 nucleotides read TGTGCCAGCAAGGGGACTAGCGGCACAGATACGCAGTATTTT.

The count of this clone is one. CDR3 protein: CASSEDRVGETQYF. CDR3 nucleotides: TGTGCCAGCAGCGAGGACAGGGTAGGGGAGACCCAGTACTTC. The chain has TRBV2 and TRBJ2-5; 8 nucleotides line up with TRBD1. The CDR3 runs to 14 residues. V trimming: 6 bases; J trimming: 5 bases; junction bases outside the gene matches: 8. Germline CDR1 SNHLY, CDR2 FYNNEI.

This chain's CDR3 is CASSIQVGDSYEQYF. Here the CDR3 DNA reads TGTGCCAGTAGTATCCAGGTAGGGGACTCCTACGAGCAGTACTTC. V and J are TRBV19 and TRBJ2-7, with TRBD1 as a possible D gene (5 bases). CDR1 is LNHDA and CDR2 is SQIVND in the germline V gene (reference sequence). With 3 bases removed from V and 0 bases from J, the gap between germline ends came to 12 bases. The CDR3 totals 15 residues.

V is TRBV19 and J is TRBJ1-4; the match to TRBD1 covers 10 bases. The CDR3 has 14 amino acids. Germline V lookup: CDR1 LNHDA, CDR2 SQIVND (reference sequence). Losses at the gene ends were 10 bases for V and 8 bases for J; bases not matched to a gene: 10. CDR3 DNA: TGTGCCACCCTCGACAGGGGGCGCGGGGAAAAACTGTTTTTT. This gives the protein CATLDRGRGEKLFF.

The rearrangement links TRBV29-1 to TRBJ1-2, with TRBD1 identical over 9 bases. V dropped 7 bases and J dropped 8; count of bases not matched to a gene: 11. CDR1 and CDR2 (germline): SQVTM, ANQGSEA. This CDR3 contains 13 residues. The chain's CDR3 is CSARTGAVGGYTF. The DNA of the CDR3 is TGCAGCGCAAGGACAGGGGCCGTGGGGGGCTACACCTTC.

The rearrangement links TRBV2 to TRBJ2-3; 7 bases are shared with TRBD1. Germline V gene sequence: CDR1 SNHLY, CDR2 FYNNEI. The V and J ends lost 4 bases and 1 base, in that order; junction bases with no gene match: 5. This CDR3 contains 15 residues. The CDR3 spells CASSADRTRTDTQYF. CDR3 in DNA: TGTGCCAGCAGTGCGGACAGGACACGCACAGATACGCAGTATTTT.

V is TRBV18 and J is TRBJ1-5; no clear D gene. Trimming took 1 base from V and 0 from J, leaving 4 bases between them. The germline gives CDR1 KGHSH, CDR2 LQKENI. There are 14 residues in the CDR3. The CDR3 reads CASSPQYSNQPQHF. CDR3 in DNA: TGTGCCAGCTCACCACAATATAGCAATCAGCCCCAGCATTTT.

A few counts support this clone. The rearrangement links TRBV4-3 to TRBJ1-6, with D uncertain. CDR1 and CDR2 from the germline V gene are LGHNA and YSLEER. V was pared by 1 base and J by 13 bases, with 23 bases between. The CDR3 is 17 residues long. The CDR3, as DNA: TGCGCCAGCAGCCAAGGATCCCCGGGATCCGGCTCGGGTCCCCTCCACTTT. Its translation: CASSQGSPGSGSGPLHF.

This clone was detected once. V and J are TRBV11-2 and TRBJ2-2, with D possibly matching TRBD1 (5 bases). In germline, CDR1 is SGHAT, CDR2 FQNNGV. This CDR3 is 14 amino acids long. Between the trimmed V and J ends, which lost 8 bases and 7 bases, there was a span of 17 bases. The CDR3 nucleotides read TGTGCCAGCGGAACCCTAGGGGCCGGCGGGGAGCTGTTTTTT. Protein: CASGTLGAGGELFF.

The chain couples TRBV21-1 to TRBJ2-6; the table's TRBD2 call for D was not verified on the DNA. TRBV21-1 is a pseudogene. The CDR3 consists of 16 residues. The CDR3 loop is CASSKFWSSGANVLTF. In nucleotides, the CDR3 is TGTGCCAGCAGCAAATTTTGGAGCTCTGGGGCCAACGTCCTGACTTTC.

Only one count was recorded for this clone. The J gene is TRBJ1-5, the V gene TRBV19; D gene uncertain. The CDR3 runs to 13 residues. The germline CDR1 and CDR2 sequences are LNHDA and SQIVND (reference sequence). Between the trimmed V and J ends, which lost 7 bases and 7 bases, there was a span of 14 bases. The chain's CDR3 is CASTSGDGQPQHF. For the CDR3, the DNA is TGTGCCAGTACCTCGGGAGACGGACAGCCCCAGCATTTT.

The V and J genes are TRBV7-8 and TRBJ2-1, with a weak D call TRBD2 (5 bases). Germline CDR1 reads SGHVS; CDR2 reads FQNEAQ. Trimming stripped 7 bases from V and 3 bases from J, with 25 bases between. The CDR3 is made up of 18 amino acids. The CDR3 region is CASTVTTHGWSIYNEQFF. CDR3 DNA: TGTGCCAGCACCGTGACTACTCATGGGTGGTCTATCTACAATGAGCAGTTCTTC.

The chain links TRBV6-5 to TRBJ2-5, with 7 nucleotides matching TRBD1. This CDR3 comprises 16 residues. The ends lost 2 bases at V and 4 bases at J; junction bases unmatched: 10. Germline lookup yields CDR1 MNHEY and CDR2 SVGAGI. The CDR3 region is CASSYPGQVRGETQYF. CDR3 in DNA: TGTGCCAGCAGTTACCCAGGACAGGTCCGGGGAGAGACCCAGTACTTC.

This clone is a singleton in its sample. The junction departs from germline at one end; a sequencing error may be responsible. V gene TRBV2 combines with J gene TRBJ1-1; 7 bases are a match to TRBD1. Per the germline V gene, CDR1 is SNHLY and CDR2 is FYNNEI. This CDR3 comprises 13 residues. The CDR3 here is CASREDRATEAFF. The CDR3 nucleotides read TGTGCCAGCAGAGAAGACAGGGCAACTGAAGCTTTCTTT.

The rearrangement uses TRBV28 and TRBJ2-3, with 9 positions matching TRBD2. V lost 6 bases and J lost 1; bases outside the gene matches: 5. The CDR3 spans 15 residues. Germline V gene data show CDR1 as MDHEN and CDR2 as SYDVKM. CDR3 nucleotide sequence: TGTGCCAGCAGGCGGGAGGGGACTCGCACAGATACGCAGTATTTT. This encodes CASRREGTRTDTQYF.

V is TRBV2 and J is TRBJ2-5, with D tentatively TRBD2 (6 bases). The CDR3 length is 13 residues. The V gene's germline CDR1 is SNHLY and CDR2 FYNNEI. Trimming removed 1 base at V and 6 bases at J, with 9 bases between. The chain's CDR3 is CASSEDREKTQYF. CDR3 sequence (DNA): TGTGCCAGCAGTGAAGATCGGGAGAAGACCCAGTACTTC.

The CDR3 bases are TGTGCCAGCAGCTTGGGAGTTTATAGCAATCAGCCCCAGCATTTT. Its translation is CASSLGVYSNQPQHF. The rearrangement uses TRBV5-6 and TRBJ1-5, with D hard to call. Germline V CDR1 and CDR2: SGHDT, YYEEEE. The CDR3 sequence is 15 residues long. Trimming took off 0 bases at V and 0 bases at J, with 7 bases between the two ends.

The chain carries TRBV11-2 and TRBJ2-1; 7 bases are a match to TRBD2. From germline, CDR1 is SGHAT and CDR2 FQNNGV. Germline trimming cut 5 bases from V and 8 bases from J; bases unmatched to any gene: 6. CDR3 length: 13 residues. CDR3 sequence: CASSLIRGDEQFF. CDR3 in DNA: TGTGCCAGCAGCCTAATACGGGGGGATGAGCAGTTCTTC.

This clone was found once. The chain links TRBV6-5 to TRBJ2-7, with 10 positions matching TRBD1. This CDR3 has 16 residues. Germline CDR1 and CDR2: MNHEY and SVGAGI. V trimming: 4 bases; J trimming: 3 bases; junction bases outside the gene matches: 9. CDR3 sequence reads: CASSSRGGTGVYEQYF. CDR3 DNA: TGTGCCAGCAGTTCCCGGGGCGGGACAGGGGTCTACGAGCAGTACTTC.

CDR3 sequence (DNA): TGTGCCAGCAGTGAGACAGTAGCCAAAAACATTCAGTACTTC. Translating gives CASSETVAKNIQYF. The gene calls are TRBV25-1 and TRBJ2-4; tentative D call: TRBD1 (5 bases). This CDR3 contains 14 residues. In germline, CDR1 is MGHDK, CDR2 SYGVNS. V was pared by 3 bases and J by 0 bases, with 6 bases between.

This clone appeared a few times. The J gene is TRBJ2-7, the V gene TRBV5-1; 11 bases fit TRBD1. After removal of 4 bases from V and 3 bases from J, the junction contained 15 bases not matched to a gene. CDR1 SGHRS and CDR2 YFSETQ come from the germline V gene. CDR3 length equals 18 residues. CDR3 bases: TGCGCCAGCAGCGATCAACCCATACAGGACAGGGGGCTCTACGAGCAGTACTTC. It encodes CASSDQPIQDRGLYEQYF.